This record looks at one T cell receptor (beta chain) sequence and its context. The antigen is unknown. Primers: 52 TRBV forward and 13 TRBJ reverse. Generated by immunoSEQ multiplex PCR, the TCRdb table keeps only in-frame clones and is missing some. The data hold some 20,000 clones, with roughly 93% observed a single time. A couple of CD3G-deficient patients had more severe autoimmunity; all had some. Patients aged 2 to 39 years had fewer naive T cells. The data stem from a study of regulatory T cells. Study results and limitations: Skewed V and J usage and few unique V-J pairs marked patient repertoires, most in Tregs.

V lost 0 bases and J 5 bases, leaving 6 bases between the germline ends. Germline CDR1 reads ENHRY; CDR2 reads SYGVKD. The CDR3 runs 13 residues. The TCR sequence derives from a child aged 2-9 years with CD3G deficiency. This sequence joins TRBV10-3 and TRBJ2-3, with D unclear. Sequenced material: CD8+ T cells sorted from blood. The CDR3 DNA is TGTGCCATCAGTGAGTCAAATAAAGATACGCAGTATTTT. This encodes CAISESNKDTQYF.